A selection of T cell receptor beta chains follows, all from one sample in a study of T-cell memory formation after mild COVID-19. Each CDR3 protein is one row after TCRdb ran MiXCR on the 5' RACE reads. The sample carries some 13,000 distinct CDR3 sequences, approximately 12% recorded once. Sequencing input: PBMCs or a T cell subset sorted from them (not recorded which). Every receptor here comes from an adult woman who had mild COVID-19 (a few samples of this study predate the infection). Cell type and time point are not known. CDR3s include the opening cysteine and the closing phenylalanine or tryptophan. The order of the fields is V gene, J gene, clone size, D gene, CDR3 protein, CDR3 DNA. A D gene is named only where the DNA matches it firmly. Some rows mark clone size as missing; the rest say once, few, many or name a class of expanded clone.

TRBV20-1	TRBJ1-2	many	-	CSAQEINGYTF	TGCAGTGCCCAGGAAATTAATGGCTACACCTTC
TRBV7-2	TRBJ1-2	many	-	CASSLNRGGHGYTF	TGTGCCAGCAGCTTAAACCGTGGCGGACATGGCTACACCTTC
TRBV6-5	TRBJ1-1	many	-	CASSYSKDTEAFF	TGTGCCAGCAGTTACTCGAAGGACACTGAAGCTTTCTTT
TRBV12-3/TRBV12-4	TRBJ1-4	many	-	CASSSEDREKLFF	TGTGCCAGCAGTTCGGAGGACCGGGAAAAACTGTTTTTT
TRBV2	TRBJ2-7	many	TRBD1	CASSVKLMGQGTPEQYF	TGTGCCAGCAGTGTAAAACTGATGGGACAGGGTACCCCCGAGCAGTACTTC
TRBV5-1	TRBJ2-1	medium-sized	-	CASSLDRGGFNEQFF	TGCGCCAGCAGCTTGGACAGGGGAGGTTTCAATGAGCAGTTCTTC
TRBV19	TRBJ2-5	few	TRBD1	CASSIQGAVETQYF	TGTGCCAGTAGTATACAGGGGGCGGTGGAGACCCAGTACTTC
TRBV9	TRBJ2-2	many	-	CASSVGGANTGELFF	TGTGCCAGCAGCGTAGGCGGGGCGAACACCGGGGAGCTGTTTTTT
TRBV5-8	TRBJ2-1	many	-	CASSSGGFF	TGTGCCAGCAGCTCCGGGGGGTTCTTC
TRBV19	TRBJ1-1	-	TRBD1	CASSYYRGNTEAFF	TGTGCCAGTAGTTACTACAGGGGGAACACTGAAGCTTTCTTT
TRBV29-1	TRBJ1-2	many	-	CSVGQGTNYGYTF	TGCAGCGTCGGTCAGGGGACGAACTATGGCTACACCTTC
TRBV12-3/TRBV12-4	TRBJ1-2	few	-	CASRALGPAGYTF	TGTGCCAGCAGGGCCTTGGGACCGGCTGGCTACACCTTC
TRBV24-1	TRBJ2-2	many	TRBD1	CATSDLQQSWTGPLYGELFF	TGTGCCACCAGTGATTTGCAGCAGTCCTGGACAGGACCCTTGTACGGGGAGCTGTTTTTT
TRBV12-3/TRBV12-4	TRBJ2-5	many	-	CASKLGGQGGTQYF	TGTGCCAGCAAATTGGGGGGCCAGGGAGGGACCCAGTACTTC
TRBV10-3	TRBJ2-2	many	-	CAISENRFLNTGELFF	TGTGCCATCAGTGAGAACAGGTTTCTGAACACCGGGGAGCTGTTTTTT
TRBV5-1	TRBJ1-2	many	TRBD1	CASSLGHRDSSYGYTF	TGCGCCAGCAGCTTGGGCCACCGGGACAGTTCTTACGGCTACACCTTC
TRBV30	TRBJ2-1	many	TRBD1	CAWSTGTGLDEQFF	TGTGCCTGGTCCACCGGGACAGGGTTGGATGAGCAGTTCTTC
TRBV15	TRBJ1-5	many	-	CSNQPQHF	TGTAGCAATCAGCCCCAGCATTTT
TRBV11-2	TRBJ1-4	many	-	CASSSQQGPFEEKLFF	TGTGCCAGCAGCTCGCAACAGGGACCCTTCGAGGAAAAACTGTTTTTT
TRBV5-6	TRBJ2-1	-	-	CASSLDAYNEQFF	TGTGCCAGCAGCTTGGACGCCTACAATGAGCAGTTCTTC
TRBV6-5	TRBJ1-5	many	-	CASSQQGTRDQPQHF	TGTGCCAGCAGTCAACAGGGTACTCGGGATCAGCCCCAGCATTTT
TRBV9	TRBJ1-5	many	TRBD1	CASSVGTGTNQPQHF	TGTGCCAGCAGCGTCGGGACAGGTACTAATCAGCCCCAGCATTTT
TRBV10-3	TRBJ2-5	many	-	CAISESGGPGETQYF	TGTGCCATCAGTGAGTCAGGAGGCCCAGGAGAGACCCAGTACTTC
TRBV6-1	TRBJ2-3	-	-	CASSAGTSTDTQYF	TGTGCCAGCAGTGCTGGAACTAGCACAGATACGCAGTATTTT
TRBV7-9	TRBJ2-7	many	-	CASSHGPFEQYF	TGTGCCAGCAGCCATGGGCCTTTCGAGCAGTACTTC
TRBV5-1	TRBJ1-1	many	-	CASRSGQENTEAFF	TGCGCCAGCAGGTCTGGCCAGGAGAACACTGAAGCTTTCTTT